These 10 T cell receptor beta chains came from one sample sequenced in a study of T cells in localized non-small cell lung cancer. TCRdb's copy holds only in-frame clones and misses some; the assay was immunoSEQ multiplex PCR. In the table there are roughly 40,000 clones, around 81% of which are singletons. The sequencing used peripheral blood mononuclear cells, collected before any cancer treatment. Every receptor here comes from a male donor older than 55 with stage II lung adenocarcinoma.

V is TRBV25-1 and J is TRBJ2-5, with 7 bases lining up with TRBD2. There are 16 residues in the CDR3. CDR1 and CDR2 (germline): MGHDK, SYGVNS. The trim removed 4 bases at V and 9 bases at J, leaving 17 bases unmatched. For the CDR3, the DNA is TGTGCCAGCAGTGGGGGGGGGACGGCTTTCCGAAAAGCCCAGTACTTC. Translation gives CASSGGGTAFRKAQYF.

In this sample, this clone turned up a few times. The chain couples TRBV7-9 to TRBJ2-2; no clear D. The length of the CDR3 is 16 residues. The germline CDR1 and CDR2 sequences are SEHNR and FQNEAQ (reference sequence). Trimming took off 5 bases at V and 7 bases at J, with 20 bases between the two ends. CDR3 in amino acids: CASSPKPTRSGGELFF. The CDR3 DNA reads TGTGCCAGCAGCCCAAAACCAACCAGGTCCGGCGGGGAGCTGTTTTTT.

The gene calls are TRBV7-2 and TRBJ2-7; 7 nucleotides line up with TRBD2. This CDR3 has 15 residues. Germline trimming cut 6 bases from V and 2 bases from J; bases unmatched to any gene: 10. Germline V gene data show CDR1 as SGHTA and CDR2 as FQGNSA. The CDR3 here is CASSLGASGTYEQYF. The CDR3 DNA follows: TGTGCCAGCAGTCTTGGGGCTAGCGGTACCTACGAGCAGTACTTC.

The chain uses TRBV16 and TRBJ1-2; 7 nucleotides agree with TRBD1. Germline V gives CDR1 KGHSY, CDR2 FQNENV. Trimming cost V 4 bases and J 7 bases; bases outside gene matches: 3. This CDR3 spans 12 amino acids. DNA for the CDR3: TGTGCCAGCAGCCTTACAGGGGTTGGCTACACCTTC. As protein: CASSLTGVGYTF.

This rearrangement joins TRBV30 to TRBJ2-7; 9 positions agree with TRBD1. This CDR3 comprises 13 residues. The germline gives CDR1 GTSNPN, CDR2 SVGIG (reference sequence). J was trimmed by 5 bases and V by 0 bases; bases with no gene match: 2. The CDR3 region has the DNA TGTGCCTGGAGTGTAAGGACAGGGGACGAGCAGTACTTC. Translation: CAWSVRTGDEQYF.

V gene TRBV7-2 combines with J gene TRBJ1-5, with D maybe TRBD1 (5 bases). From germline, CDR1 is SGHTA and CDR2 FQGNSA. The CDR3 totals 14 residues. Deletions cut 1 base from V and 2 bases from J, with 6 bases between. DNA for the CDR3: TGTGCCAGCAGCTTAGAAGGGGGCAATCAGCCCCAGCATTTT. This codes for CASSLEGGNQPQHF.

The chain joins TRBV7-2 to TRBJ2-1, with 8 nucleotides matching TRBD2. The V gene end was trimmed by 5 bases and the J gene end by 4 bases; junction bases not matched to a gene: 10. The germline CDR1 and CDR2 sequences are SGHTA and FQGNSA. The CDR3 is 16 residues long. The DNA of the CDR3 is TGTGCCAGCAGCCACCCCCCAGGCGGGAGGTACAATGAGCAGTTCTTC. This gives the protein CASSHPPGGRYNEQFF. The whole variable domain, filled in from reference TRBV7-2 and TRBJ2-1, reads GAGVSQSPSNKVTEKGKDVELRCDPISGHTALYWYRQSLGQGLEFLIYFQGNSAPDKSGLPSDRFSAERTGGSVSTLTIQRTQQEDSAVYLCASSHPPGGRYNEQFFGPGTRLTVL.

This clone was seen a handful of times. This chain links TRBV6-5 with TRBJ1-6; D is possibly TRBD1 (5 bases). The CDR3 is 16 amino acids. The germline V gene encodes CDR1 MNHEY and CDR2 SVGAGI. V lost 2 bases and J lost 9, with 17 bases in between. CDR3 residues: CASSYGTGNTASPLHF. The CDR3 bases are TGTGCCAGCAGTTACGGAACAGGAAACACTGCTTCACCCCTCCACTTT.

The gene calls are TRBV10-1 and TRBJ1-1, with D perhaps TRBD1 (5 bases). V was pared by 4 bases and J by 0 bases, with 24 bases between. Germline V CDR1 and CDR2: WNHNN, SYGVQD (reference sequence). The CDR3 has 19 amino acids. The CDR3 nucleotides are TGCGCCAGCAGTGGGACTCCAGGGTGGTGCGAGCTCATGAACACTGAAGCTTTCTTT. It is translated as CASSGTPGWCELMNTEAFF.

This clone was seen a handful of times. The rearrangement joins TRBV5-8 to TRBJ2-1; 9 bases map to TRBD2. CDR1 SGHTS and CDR2 YDEGEE come from the germline V gene. The CDR3 totals 14 residues. J was trimmed by 8 bases and V by 6 bases; bases with no gene match: 9. The CDR3 nucleotides read TGTGCCAGCATCCTTATGGGACTAGCCTATGAGCAGTTCTTC. Its translation is CASILMGLAYEQFF.